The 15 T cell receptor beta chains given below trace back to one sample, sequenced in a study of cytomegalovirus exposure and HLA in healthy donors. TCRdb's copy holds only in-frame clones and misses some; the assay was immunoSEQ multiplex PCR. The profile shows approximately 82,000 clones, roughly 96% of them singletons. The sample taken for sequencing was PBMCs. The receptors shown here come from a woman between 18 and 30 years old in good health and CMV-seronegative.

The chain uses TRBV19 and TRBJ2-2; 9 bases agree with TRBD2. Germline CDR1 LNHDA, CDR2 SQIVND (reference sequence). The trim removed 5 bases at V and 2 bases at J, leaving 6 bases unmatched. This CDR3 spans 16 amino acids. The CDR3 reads CASSSIAGDNTGELFF. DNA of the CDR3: TGTGCCAGTAGTTCAATAGCGGGAGACAACACCGGGGAGCTGTTTTTT.

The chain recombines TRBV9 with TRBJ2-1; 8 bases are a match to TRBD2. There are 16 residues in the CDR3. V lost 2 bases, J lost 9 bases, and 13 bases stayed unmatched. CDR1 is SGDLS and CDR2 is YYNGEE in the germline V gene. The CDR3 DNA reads TGTGCCAGCAGCGTCGCACCAACGGGAGGGGGGGGTGAGCAGTTCTTC. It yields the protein CASSVAPTGGGGEQFF.

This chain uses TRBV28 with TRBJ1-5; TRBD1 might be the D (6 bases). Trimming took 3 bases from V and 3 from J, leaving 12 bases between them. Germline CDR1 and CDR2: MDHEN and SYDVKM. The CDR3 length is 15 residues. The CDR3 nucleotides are TGTGCCAGCAGTTTGGCAGGGGCGTTCAATCAGCCCCAGCATTTT. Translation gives CASSLAGAFNQPQHF.

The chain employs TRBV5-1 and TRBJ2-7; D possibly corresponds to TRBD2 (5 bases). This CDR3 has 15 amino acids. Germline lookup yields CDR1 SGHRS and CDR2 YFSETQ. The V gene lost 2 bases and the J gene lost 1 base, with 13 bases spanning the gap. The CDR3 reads CASSLIQPGSYEQYF. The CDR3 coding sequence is TGCGCCAGCAGCTTAATCCAGCCGGGGTCCTACGAGCAGTACTTC.

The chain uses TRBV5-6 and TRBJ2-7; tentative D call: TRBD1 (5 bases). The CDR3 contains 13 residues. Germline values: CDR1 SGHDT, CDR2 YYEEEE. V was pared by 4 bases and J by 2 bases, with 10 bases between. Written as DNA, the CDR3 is TGTGCCAGCAGCCGACAGCTAACCTACGAGCAGTACTTC. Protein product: CASSRQLTYEQYF.

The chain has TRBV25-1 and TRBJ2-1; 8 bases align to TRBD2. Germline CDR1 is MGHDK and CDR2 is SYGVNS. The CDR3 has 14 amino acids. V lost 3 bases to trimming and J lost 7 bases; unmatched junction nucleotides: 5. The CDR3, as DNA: TGTGCCAGCAGTGACCAGCGGGAGAGGAATGAGCAGTTCTTC. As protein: CASSDQRERNEQFF.

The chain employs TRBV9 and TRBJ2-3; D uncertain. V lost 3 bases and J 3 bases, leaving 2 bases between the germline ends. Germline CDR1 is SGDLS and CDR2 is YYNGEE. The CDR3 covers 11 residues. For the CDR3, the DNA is TGTGCCAGCAGCGCTACAGATACGCAGTATTTT. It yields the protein CASSATDTQYF.

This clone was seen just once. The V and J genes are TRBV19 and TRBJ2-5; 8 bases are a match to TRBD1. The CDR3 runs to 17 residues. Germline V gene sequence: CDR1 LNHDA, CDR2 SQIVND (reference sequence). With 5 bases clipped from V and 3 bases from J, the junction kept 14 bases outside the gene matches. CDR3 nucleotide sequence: TGTGCCAGTAGTTTAATATCGAGACAGGGGCCAGAAGAGACCCAGTACTTC. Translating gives CASSLISRQGPEETQYF.

Here the CDR3 DNA reads TGTGCCAGCATGCGGGGCGAGTTCACAAACACCGGGGAGCTGTTTTTT. Amino acid sequence: CASMRGEFTNTGELFF. The chain uses TRBV9 and TRBJ2-2, with D perhaps TRBD2 (6 bases). This CDR3 is built from 16 residues. The V and J ends lost 6 bases and 2 bases respectively, with 17 bases between them. Germline CDR1 and CDR2: SGDLS and YYNGEE.

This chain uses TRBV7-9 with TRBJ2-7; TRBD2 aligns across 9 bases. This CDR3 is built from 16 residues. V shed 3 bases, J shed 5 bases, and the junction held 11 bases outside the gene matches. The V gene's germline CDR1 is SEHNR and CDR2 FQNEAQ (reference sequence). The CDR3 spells CASSFPRSGGSDEQYF. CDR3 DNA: TGTGCCAGCAGCTTTCCTCGAAGCGGGGGGTCCGACGAGCAGTACTTC.

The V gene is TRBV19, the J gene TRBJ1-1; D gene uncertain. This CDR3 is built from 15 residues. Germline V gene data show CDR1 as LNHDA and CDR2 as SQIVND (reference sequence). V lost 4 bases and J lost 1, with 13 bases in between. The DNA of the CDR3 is TGTGCCAGTAGTACCCTCCGACTGAAGAACACTGAAGCTTTCTTT. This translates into CASSTLRLKNTEAFF.

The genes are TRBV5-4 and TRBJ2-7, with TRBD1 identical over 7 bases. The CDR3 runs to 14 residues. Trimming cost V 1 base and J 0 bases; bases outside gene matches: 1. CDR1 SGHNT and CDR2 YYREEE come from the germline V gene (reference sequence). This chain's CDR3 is CASSLWDSSYEQYF. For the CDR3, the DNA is TGTGCCAGCAGCTTGTGGGACAGCTCCTACGAGCAGTACTTC.

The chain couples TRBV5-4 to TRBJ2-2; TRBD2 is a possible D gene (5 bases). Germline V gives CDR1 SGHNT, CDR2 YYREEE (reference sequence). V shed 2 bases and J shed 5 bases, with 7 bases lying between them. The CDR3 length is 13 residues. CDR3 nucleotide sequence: TGTGCCAGCAGCTTTGGGAGAACCGGGGAGCTGTTTTTT. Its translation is CASSFGRTGELFF.

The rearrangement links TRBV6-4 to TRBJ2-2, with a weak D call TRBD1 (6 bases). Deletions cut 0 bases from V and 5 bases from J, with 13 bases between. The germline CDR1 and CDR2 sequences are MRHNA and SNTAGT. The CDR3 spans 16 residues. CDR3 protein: CASSDSGVGGTGELFF. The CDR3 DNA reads TGTGCCAGCAGTGACTCAGGAGTAGGGGGTACCGGGGAGCTGTTTTTT.

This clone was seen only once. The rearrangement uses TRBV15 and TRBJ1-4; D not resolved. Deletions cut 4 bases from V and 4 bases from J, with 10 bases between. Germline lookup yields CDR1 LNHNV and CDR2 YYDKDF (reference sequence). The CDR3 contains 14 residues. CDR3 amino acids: CATSKERINEKLFF. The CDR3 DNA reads TGTGCCACCAGCAAGGAGCGGATTAATGAAAAACTGTTTTTT.